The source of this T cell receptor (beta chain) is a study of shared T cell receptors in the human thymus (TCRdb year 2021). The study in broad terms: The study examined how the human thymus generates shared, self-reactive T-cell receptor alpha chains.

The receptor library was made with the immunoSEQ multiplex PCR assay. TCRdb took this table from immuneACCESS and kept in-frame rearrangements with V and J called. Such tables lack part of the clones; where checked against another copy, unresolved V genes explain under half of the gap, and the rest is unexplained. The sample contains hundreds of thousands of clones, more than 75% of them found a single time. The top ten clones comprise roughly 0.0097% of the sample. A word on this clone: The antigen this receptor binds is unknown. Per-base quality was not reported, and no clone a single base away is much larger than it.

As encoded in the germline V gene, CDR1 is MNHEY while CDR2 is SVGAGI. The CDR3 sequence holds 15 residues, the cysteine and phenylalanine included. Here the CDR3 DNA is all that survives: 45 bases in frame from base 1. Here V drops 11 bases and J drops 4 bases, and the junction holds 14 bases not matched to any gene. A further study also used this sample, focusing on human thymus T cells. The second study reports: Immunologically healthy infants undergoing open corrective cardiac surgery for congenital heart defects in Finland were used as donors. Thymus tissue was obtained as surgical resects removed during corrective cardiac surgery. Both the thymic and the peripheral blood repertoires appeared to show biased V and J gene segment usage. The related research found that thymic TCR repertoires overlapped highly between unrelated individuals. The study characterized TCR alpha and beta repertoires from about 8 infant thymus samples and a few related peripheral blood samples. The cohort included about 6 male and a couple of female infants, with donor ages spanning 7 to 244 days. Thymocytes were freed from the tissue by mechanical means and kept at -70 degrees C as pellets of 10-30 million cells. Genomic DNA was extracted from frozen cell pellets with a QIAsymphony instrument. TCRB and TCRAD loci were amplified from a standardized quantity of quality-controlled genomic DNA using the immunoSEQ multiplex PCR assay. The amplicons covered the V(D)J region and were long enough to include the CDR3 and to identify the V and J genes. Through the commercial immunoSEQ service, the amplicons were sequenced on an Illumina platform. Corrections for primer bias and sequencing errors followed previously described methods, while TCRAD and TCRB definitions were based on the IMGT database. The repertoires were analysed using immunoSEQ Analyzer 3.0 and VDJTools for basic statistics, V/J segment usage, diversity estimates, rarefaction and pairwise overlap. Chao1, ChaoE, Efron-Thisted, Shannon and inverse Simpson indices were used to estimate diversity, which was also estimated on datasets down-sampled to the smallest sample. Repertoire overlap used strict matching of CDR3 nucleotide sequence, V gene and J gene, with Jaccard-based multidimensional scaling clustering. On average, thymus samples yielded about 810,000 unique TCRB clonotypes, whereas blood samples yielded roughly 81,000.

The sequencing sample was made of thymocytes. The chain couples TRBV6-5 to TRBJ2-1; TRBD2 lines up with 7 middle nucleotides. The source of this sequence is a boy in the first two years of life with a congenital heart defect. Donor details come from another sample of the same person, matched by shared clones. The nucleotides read TGTGCCGGAGCCCCTTGGGAGGGCCCATACAATGAGCAGTTCTTC. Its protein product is CAGAPWEGPYNEQFF.